The sample holds a few counts of the clone carrying this TCR beta chain. These data are taken from a study of patients and donors after allogeneic stem cell transplantation. TCRdb reanalysed the RT-PCR reads using MiXCR and keeps one entry per CDR3 protein. Altogether about 410,000 distinct CDR3 sequences are present, roughly 16% being singletons, with the ten largest covering 6.5% to 7.5%. This TCR was recovered from a human donor who was either an allogeneic HSCT recipient or a stem cell or donor lymphocyte infusion donor (not recorded which). It is not recorded whose cells these are; they may come from a transplant donor. Sequencing used blood, either unsorted or a sorted T cell fraction (not recorded which).

DNA of the CDR3: TGCAGTGCCGAGGGGCTAGCCAGAGAGACCCAGTACTTC. This translates into CSAEGLARETQYF. This chain uses TRBV20-1 with TRBJ2-5; D could derive from TRBD1 or TRBD2 (5 bases each). The V gene lost 6 bases and the J gene lost 4 bases, with 15 bases spanning the gap. This CDR3 has 13 residues. Looked up from germline, CDR1 is DFQATT and CDR2 is SNEGSKA (reference sequence).